The 23 T cell receptor beta chains below were found in one sample sequenced in a study of blood T cell repertoires in COVID-19. Sequenced by immunoSEQ multiplex PCR; TCRdb stores in-frame clones only, minus some. The repertoire holds more than 120,000 clones, approximately 90% seen once, with around 26% in the top ten. Sequences were obtained from peripheral blood. These receptors were obtained from a human donor in a cohort sampled during active COVID-19.

This chain uses TRBV12-5 with TRBJ1-2, with unresolved D. The CDR3 runs 14 residues. In germline, CDR1 is LGHNT, CDR2 FRNRAP. V was clipped by 1 base and J by 8 bases, with 14 bases between them. CDR3 protein: CASGLEGAREGYTF. As DNA, the CDR3 is TGTGCTAGTGGTTTGGAAGGTGCCCGGGAGGGCTACACCTTC.

V and J are TRBV6-5 and TRBJ2-3; 8 nucleotides align to TRBD1. The germline gives CDR1 MNHEY, CDR2 SVGAGI. This CDR3 spans 14 amino acids. V lost 6 bases to trimming and J lost 0 bases; unmatched junction nucleotides: 2. The CDR3 DNA is TGTGCCAGCAGGGGACAGGTTAGCACAGATACGCAGTATTTT. This sequence encodes CASRGQVSTDTQYF.

Here the CDR3 DNA reads TGCGCCAGCAGCCAATTGACAGGTCCGGGCTACACCTTC. It translates to CASSQLTGPGYTF. The rearrangement links TRBV4-1 to TRBJ1-2; the D gene is possibly TRBD1 (6 bases). The CDR3 is made up of 13 amino acids. Trimming cost V 2 bases and J 8 bases, with 12 bases left between them. Per the germline V gene, CDR1 is MGHRA and CDR2 is YSYEKL.

The CDR3 coding sequence is TGTGCCAGCAGCAGAGGACAGGGTTCTCCCCTTATGAACACTGAAGCTTTCTTT. Its translation is CASSRGQGSPLMNTEAFF. The chain recombines TRBV7-9 with TRBJ1-1; 8 bases align to TRBD1. This CDR3 has 18 residues. V trimming: 5 bases; J trimming: 0 bases; junction bases outside the gene matches: 14. CDR1 and CDR2 (germline): SEHNR, FQNEAQ (reference sequence).

This clone was detected only once. V gene TRBV5-1 combines with J gene TRBJ1-2; TRBD1 might be the D (5 bases). CDR1 SGHRS and CDR2 YFSETQ come from the germline V gene. CDR3 length: 12 amino acids. V was cut by 4 bases and J by 3 bases, with 7 bases left in between. CDR3 sequence (DNA): TGCGCCAGCAGCATACAGGACTATGGCTACACCTTC. Its translation: CASSIQDYGYTF. The full variable domain, with the rest looked up from reference TRBV5-1 and TRBJ1-2, is KAGVTQTPRYLIKTRGQQVTLSCSPISGHRSVSWYQQTPGQGLQFLFEYFSETQRNKGNFPGRFSGRQFSNSRSEMNVSTLELGDSALYLCASSIQDYGYTFGSGTRLTVV.

Only one count was recorded for this clone. This chain joins TRBV21-1 and TRBJ1-5. TRBV21-1 corresponds to a pseudogene. The length of the CDR3 is 17 residues. The CDR3 DNA reads TGTGCCAGCAGCAAAGCGGGGCAGCGGGGAAGCAATCAGCCCCAGCATTTT. Protein: CASSKAGQRGSNQPQHF.

The chain employs TRBV18 and TRBJ2-3; no reliable D call. This CDR3 has 16 residues. CDR1 and CDR2 from the germline V gene are KGHSH and LQKENI. Trimming removed 3 bases at V and 1 base at J, with 14 bases between. CDR3 protein: CASSPRIVQGTDTQYF. The CDR3 bases are TGTGCCAGCTCACCGCGAATAGTCCAGGGCACAGATACGCAGTATTTT.

The chain joins TRBV5-1 to TRBJ2-1; tentative D call: TRBD2 (7 bases). Trimming took off 0 bases at V and 8 bases at J, with 18 bases between the two ends. This CDR3 is 16 amino acids long. In germline, CDR1 is SGHRS, CDR2 YFSETQ. DNA of the CDR3: TGCGCCAGCAGCTTGGCCTGGAGGGGGGGAATCGATGAGCAGTTCTTC. It yields the protein CASSLAWRGGIDEQFF.

This chain uses TRBV19 with TRBJ2-2; 12 positions agree with TRBD1. CDR3 length: 18 amino acids. V shed 5 bases and J 0 bases; nucleotides not matched to a gene: 7. CDR1 is LNHDA, CDR2 SQIVND, per germline (reference sequence). The CDR3 nucleotides read TGTGCCAGTAGTTCCGGGACAGGGGGCCGCGCGAACACCGGGGAGCTGTTTTTT. Its translation: CASSSGTGGRANTGELFF. Using reference TRBV19 and TRBJ2-2 for the parts outside the CDR3, the full variable domain is DGGITQSPKYLFRKEGQNVTLSCEQNLNHDAMYWYRQDPGQGLRLIYYSQIVNDFQKGDIAEGYSVSREKKESFPLTVTSAQKNPTAFYLCASSSGTGGRANTGELFFGEGSRLTVL.

The V gene is TRBV4-3, the J gene TRBJ2-7; 11 positions agree with TRBD2. In germline, CDR1 is LGHNA, CDR2 YSLEER. Trimming at V came to 7 bases and at J to 5 bases, leaving 16 bases not matched to a gene. There are 17 residues in the CDR3. The CDR3 reads CASTTFSGGAALHEQYF. The CDR3 region has the DNA TGCGCCAGCACCACCTTTAGCGGGGGGGCCGCCCTCCACGAGCAGTACTTC.

This clone has just a few counts. V usage is TRBV5-6 and J usage is TRBJ1-2; TRBD1 matches 8 bases. Unmatched junction bases numbered 0, after V lost 0 bases and J lost 8 bases. The CDR3 has 12 residues. Germline-derived CDR1 and CDR2 are SGHDT and YYEEEE. This CDR3 reads CASSLGQGGYTF. The CDR3, as DNA: TGTGCCAGCAGCTTGGGACAGGGGGGCTACACCTTC. The variable domain in full, completed from reference TRBV5-6 and TRBJ1-2, reads DAGVTQSPTHLIKTRGQQVTLRCSPKSGHDTVSWYQQALGQGPQFIFQYYEEEERQRGNFPDRFSGHQFPNYSSELNVNALLLGDSALYLCASSLGQGGYTFGSGTRLTVV.

V and J are TRBV19 and TRBJ1-2; D might be TRBD1 (6 bases). The CDR3 contains 14 residues. Germline V gene lookup returns CDR1 LNHDA and CDR2 SQIVND (reference sequence). The V end was cut by 4 bases, the J end by 9 bases, with 18 bases between. The CDR3 DNA is TGTGCCAGTAGTAACAGGGAGATACAACGGCGCTACACCTTC. Translation gives CASSNREIQRRYTF.

The rearrangement joins TRBV6-6 to TRBJ2-5; 8 nucleotides match TRBD1. This CDR3 spans 15 amino acids. V lost 2 bases, J lost 4 bases, and 6 bases stayed unmatched. The germline V gene encodes CDR1 MNHNY and CDR2 SVGAGI (reference sequence). The CDR3 protein is CASSYGQGAGETQYF. CDR3 nucleotides: TGTGCCAGCAGTTACGGGCAGGGGGCAGGAGAGACCCAGTACTTC.

With respect to this clone: This specimen includes other DNA sequences encoding the same CDR3. V is TRBV19 and J is TRBJ2-7; the match to TRBD1 covers 9 bases. The CDR3 sequence is 14 residues long. V lost 3 bases and J lost 2; bases outside the gene matches: 2. The germline CDR1 and CDR2 sequences are LNHDA and SQIVND (reference sequence). CDR3 sequence: CASSIGTGPYEQYF. CDR3 sequence (DNA): TGTGCCAGTAGTATCGGGACAGGGCCCTACGAGCAGTACTTC.

The chain combines TRBV5-4 with TRBJ2-1; D possibly corresponds to TRBD1 (6 bases). CDR3 size: 13 residues. Germline lookup yields CDR1 SGHNT and CDR2 YYREEE (reference sequence). With 5 bases removed from V and 4 bases from J, the gap between germline ends came to 10 bases. CDR3 sequence: CASRPDSYNEQFF. The CDR3 nucleotides are TGTGCCAGCAGGCCGGACAGTTACAATGAGCAGTTCTTC.

The chain uses TRBV7-2 and TRBJ2-4; possible D gene TRBD2, 7 bases. From germline, CDR1 is SGHTA and CDR2 FQGNSA. Deletions cut 5 bases from V and 8 bases from J, with 19 bases between. The CDR3 runs 15 residues. CDR3 loop: CASSGAGALGDIQYF. In nucleotides, the CDR3 is TGTGCCAGCAGCGGGGCGGGGGCATTGGGGGACATTCAGTACTTC.

The chain carries TRBV6-6 and TRBJ2-7, with a tentative D call TRBD1 (5 bases). CDR3 length: 13 amino acids. The germline V gene has CDR1 MNHNY and CDR2 SVGAGI (reference sequence). V gave up 6 bases and J gave up 0 bases, with 9 bases separating them. CDR3 DNA: TGTGCCAGCAGGTCAGGGATCTCCTACGAGCAGTACTTC. The encoded protein is CASRSGISYEQYF.

This chain joins TRBV9 and TRBJ2-2, with 10 nucleotides matching TRBD1. With 3 bases clipped from V and 5 bases from J, the junction kept 4 bases outside the gene matches. The germline V gene has CDR1 SGDLS and CDR2 YYNGEE. This CDR3 has 15 amino acids. CDR3: CASSEGTGETGELFF. The CDR3 nucleotides are TGTGCCAGCAGCGAAGGGACAGGGGAGACCGGGGAGCTGTTTTTT.

V usage is TRBV27 and J usage is TRBJ1-2; tentative D call: TRBD1 (6 bases). The CDR3 is made up of 14 amino acids. Germline assignment: CDR1 MNHEY and CDR2 SMNVEV (reference sequence). V was pared by 5 bases and J by 5 bases, with 15 bases between. The CDR3: CASSPGQRGYGYTF. In DNA form, the CDR3 reads TGTGCCAGCAGTCCCGGACAGCGTGGTTATGGCTACACCTTC.

This rearrangement joins TRBV3-1 (or the pseudogene TRBV3-2) to TRBJ1-1, with a weak D call TRBD1 (5 bases). The V end was cut by 2 bases, the J end by 5 bases, with 6 bases between. From germline, CDR1 is LGHDT and CDR2 YNNKEL (reference sequence). The CDR3 has 12 amino acids. In nucleotides, the CDR3 is TGTGCCAGCAGCCAACAGGGAACTGAAGCTTTCTTT. This translates into CASSQQGTEAFF.

This chain uses TRBV29-1 with TRBJ1-1, with D possibly matching TRBD1 (6 bases). From germline, CDR1 is SQVTM and CDR2 ANQGSEA. CDR3 length: 13 residues. Trimming took off 3 bases at V and 2 bases at J, with 10 bases between the two ends. CDR3 in amino acids: CSVDHRVNTEAFF. DNA of the CDR3: TGCAGCGTTGATCACAGGGTAAACACTGAAGCTTTCTTT.

Written as DNA, the CDR3 is TGTGCCAGCAGAGCCCGGGGAGAGCAGTACTTC. Protein: CASRARGEQYF. This chain uses TRBV7-2 with TRBJ2-7; the D gene is possibly TRBD2 (5 bases). CDR1 and CDR2 (germline): SGHTA, FQGNSA. The V gene lost 6 bases and the J gene lost 7 bases, with 10 bases spanning the gap. The CDR3 spans 11 residues.

The rearrangement uses TRBV21-1 and TRBJ2-7; no DNA check was done on the table's D call, TRBD1. TRBV21-1 is termed a pseudogene. The CDR3 length is 13 residues. The CDR3 bases are TGTGCCAGCAACACCGACAGAAACTACGAGCAGTACTTC. Its translation is CASNTDRNYEQYF.